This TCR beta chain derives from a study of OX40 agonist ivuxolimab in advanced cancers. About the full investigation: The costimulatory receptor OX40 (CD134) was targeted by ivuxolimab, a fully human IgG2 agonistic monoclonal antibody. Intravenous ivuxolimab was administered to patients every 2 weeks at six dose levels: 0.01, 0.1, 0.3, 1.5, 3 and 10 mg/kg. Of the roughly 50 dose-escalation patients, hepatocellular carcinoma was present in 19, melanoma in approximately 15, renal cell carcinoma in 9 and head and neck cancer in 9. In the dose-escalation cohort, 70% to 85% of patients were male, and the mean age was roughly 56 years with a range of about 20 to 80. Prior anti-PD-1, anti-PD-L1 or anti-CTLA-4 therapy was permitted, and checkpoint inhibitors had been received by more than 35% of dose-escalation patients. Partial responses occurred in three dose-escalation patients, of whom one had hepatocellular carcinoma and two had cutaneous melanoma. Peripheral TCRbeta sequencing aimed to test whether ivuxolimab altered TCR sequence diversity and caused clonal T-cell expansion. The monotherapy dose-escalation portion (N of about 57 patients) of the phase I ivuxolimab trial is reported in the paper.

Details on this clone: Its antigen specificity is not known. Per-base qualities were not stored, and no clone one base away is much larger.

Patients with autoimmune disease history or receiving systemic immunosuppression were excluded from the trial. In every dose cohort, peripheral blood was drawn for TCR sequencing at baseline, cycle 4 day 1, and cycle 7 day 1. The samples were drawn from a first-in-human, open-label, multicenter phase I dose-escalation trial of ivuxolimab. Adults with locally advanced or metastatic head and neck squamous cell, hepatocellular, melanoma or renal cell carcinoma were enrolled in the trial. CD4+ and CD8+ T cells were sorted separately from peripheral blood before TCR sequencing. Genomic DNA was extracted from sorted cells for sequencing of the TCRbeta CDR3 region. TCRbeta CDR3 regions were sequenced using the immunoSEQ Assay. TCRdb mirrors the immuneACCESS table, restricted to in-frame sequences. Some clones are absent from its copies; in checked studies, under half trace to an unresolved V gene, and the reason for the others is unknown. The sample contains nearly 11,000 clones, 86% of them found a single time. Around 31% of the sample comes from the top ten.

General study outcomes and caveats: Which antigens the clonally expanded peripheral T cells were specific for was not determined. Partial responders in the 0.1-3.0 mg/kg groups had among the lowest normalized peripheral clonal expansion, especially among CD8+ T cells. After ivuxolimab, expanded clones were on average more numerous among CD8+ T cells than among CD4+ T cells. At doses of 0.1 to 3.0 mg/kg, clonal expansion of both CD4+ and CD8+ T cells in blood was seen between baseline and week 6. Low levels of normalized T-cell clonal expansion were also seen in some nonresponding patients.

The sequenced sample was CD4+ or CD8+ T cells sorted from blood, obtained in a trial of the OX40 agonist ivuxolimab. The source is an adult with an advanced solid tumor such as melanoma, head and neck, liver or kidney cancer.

The base sequence is TGTGCCAGCAGTTTATATAGCCCCGGATACGTTTCCAAAAATGAAAAACTGTTTTTT. Translated, it gives CASSLYSPGYVSKNEKLFF. The rearrangement joined TRBV27 to TRBJ1-4, with the D gene too uncertain to name. At the junction V is shortened by 1 base and J by 5 bases, with 23 bases in between. In the germline V gene (reference sequence), CDR1 corresponds to MNHEY and CDR2 to SMNVEV. Measured from the cysteine to the phenylalanine, the CDR3 is 19 residues long. Just the 57-base CDR3 DNA is kept, in frame starting at base 1.